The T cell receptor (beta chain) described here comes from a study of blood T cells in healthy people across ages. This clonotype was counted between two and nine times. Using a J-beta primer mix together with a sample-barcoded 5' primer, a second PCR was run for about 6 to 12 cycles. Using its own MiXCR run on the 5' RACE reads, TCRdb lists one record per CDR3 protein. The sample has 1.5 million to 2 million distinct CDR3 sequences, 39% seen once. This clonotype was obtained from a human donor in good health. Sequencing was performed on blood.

Here the CDR3 DNA reads TGTGCCAGCAGTGAATTAGTCGGGGGCTCCTCCTACAATGAGCAGTTCTTC. Translated, it gives CASSELVGGSSYNEQFF. The V gene is TRBV6-1, the J gene TRBJ2-1; D is tentatively TRBD1 or TRBD2 (6 bases each). V lost 2 bases and J 0 bases, leaving 14 bases between the germline ends. This CDR3 region has 17 residues. Germline assignment: CDR1 MNHNS and CDR2 SASEGT.